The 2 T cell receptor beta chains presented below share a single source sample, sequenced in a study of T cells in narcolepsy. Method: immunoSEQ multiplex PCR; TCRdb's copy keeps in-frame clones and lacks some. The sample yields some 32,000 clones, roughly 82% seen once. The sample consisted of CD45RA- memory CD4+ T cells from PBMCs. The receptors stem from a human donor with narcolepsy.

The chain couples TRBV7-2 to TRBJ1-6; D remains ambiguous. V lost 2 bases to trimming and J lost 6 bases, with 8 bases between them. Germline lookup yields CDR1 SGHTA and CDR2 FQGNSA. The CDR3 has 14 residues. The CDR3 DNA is TGTGCCAGCAGCTTAAGGGTGGGTAATTCACCCCTCCACTTT. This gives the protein CASSLRVGNSPLHF.

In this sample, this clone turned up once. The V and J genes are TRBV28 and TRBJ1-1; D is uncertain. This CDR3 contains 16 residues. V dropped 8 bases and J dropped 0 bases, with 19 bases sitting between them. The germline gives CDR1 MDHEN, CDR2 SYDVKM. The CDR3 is CASVSPGRLMNTEAFF. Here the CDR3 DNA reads TGTGCCAGCGTTTCACCGGGCAGACTAATGAACACTGAAGCTTTCTTT.